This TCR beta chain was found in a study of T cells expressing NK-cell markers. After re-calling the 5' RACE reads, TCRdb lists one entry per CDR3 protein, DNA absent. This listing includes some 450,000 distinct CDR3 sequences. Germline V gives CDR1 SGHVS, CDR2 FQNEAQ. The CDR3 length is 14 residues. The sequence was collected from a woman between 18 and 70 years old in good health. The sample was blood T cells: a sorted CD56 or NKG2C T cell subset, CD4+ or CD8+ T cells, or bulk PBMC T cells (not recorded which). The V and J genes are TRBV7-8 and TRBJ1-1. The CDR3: CASSPSGTNTEAFF.